The 25 T cell receptor beta chains below all came from one sample that was sequenced in a study of cytomegalovirus exposure and HLA in healthy donors. The PCR ran on 60 Vbeta and 13 Jbeta primers. Sequenced by immunoSEQ multiplex PCR; TCRdb stores in-frame clones only, minus some. The sample carries 130,000 to 150,000 clones, roughly 76% recorded once. Sequences were obtained from PBMCs. These TCRs come from a woman aged 25 to 45 in good health and CMV-seronegative.

The V and J genes are TRBV7-8 and TRBJ2-7; weak D call: TRBD1 (5 bases). The CDR3 runs 15 residues. The V and J ends lost 5 bases and 1 base respectively, with 15 bases between them. Germline values: CDR1 SGHVS, CDR2 FQNEAQ. CDR3 sequence (DNA): TGTGCCAGCAGCGGGGCCTTCCGGGCGTCCTACGAGCAGTACTTC. It is translated as CASSGAFRASYEQYF. Drawing the rest from reference TRBV7-8 and TRBJ2-7, the complete variable domain is GAGVSQSPRYKVAKRGQDVALRCDPISGHVSLFWYQQALGQGPEFLTYFQNEAQLDKSGLPSDRFFAERPEGSVSTLKIQRTQQEDSAVYLCASSGAFRASYEQYFGPGTRLTVT.

This clone was seen only once. V and J are TRBV28 and TRBJ2-7; tentatively, D is TRBD2 (6 bases). V lost 5 bases to trimming and J lost 0 bases, with 14 bases between them. The CDR3 consists of 15 residues. Germline assignment: CDR1 MDHEN and CDR2 SYDVKM. As DNA, the CDR3 is TGTGCCAGCAGTACCAATTTCGGGAGCTCCTACGAGCAGTACTTC. It translates to CASSTNFGSSYEQYF.

This chain uses TRBV7-2 with TRBJ1-6, with D maybe TRBD1 (5 bases). The CDR3 consists of 16 residues. Deletions cut 6 bases from V and 8 bases from J, with 20 bases between. CDR1 is SGHTA, CDR2 FQGNSA, per germline. The CDR3 spells CASSFGSGGDHSPLHF. CDR3 bases: TGTGCCAGCAGTTTTGGGTCGGGGGGGGATCATTCACCCCTCCACTTT.

This sequence joins TRBV4-1 and TRBJ1-2; 7 nucleotides line up with TRBD1. The CDR3 is 15 amino acids. From germline, CDR1 is MGHRA and CDR2 YSYEKL. Unmatched junction bases numbered 5, after V lost 0 bases and J lost 4 bases. CDR3 DNA sequence: TGCGCCAGCAGCCAAGATCCGACAGGGCTCTATGGCTACACCTTC. Translating gives CASSQDPTGLYGYTF.

This clone was counted once. The chain carries TRBV2 and TRBJ1-5; 9 bases agree with TRBD1. The CDR3 contains 14 residues. V lost 5 bases, J lost 2 bases, and 1 base stayed unmatched. CDR1 is SNHLY and CDR2 is FYNNEI in the germline V gene. The chain's CDR3 is CASSRTGGNQPQHF. CDR3 nucleotides: TGTGCCAGCAGTCGGACAGGGGGCAATCAGCCCCAGCATTTT.

As concerns this clone: Relative to the germline gene, one junction end is altered; a read error may explain this. The chain uses TRBV7-9 and TRBJ1-2, with D possibly matching TRBD1 (5 bases). Germline V gene data show CDR1 as SEHNR and CDR2 as FQNEAQ (reference sequence). CDR3 length: 16 residues. The CDR3 coding sequence is TGTTCCAGCAGCTTATTCGGAGGGGAGAAGAACTATGGCTACACCTTC. It encodes CSSSLFGGEKNYGYTF. The full variable domain, completed using reference TRBV7-9 and TRBJ1-2, is DTGVSQNPRHKITKRGQNVTFRCDPISEHNRLYWYRQTLGQGPEFLTYFQNEAQLEKSRLLSDRFSAERPKGSFSTLEIQRTEQGDSAMYLCSSSLFGGEKNYGYTFGSGTRLTVV.

The chain employs TRBV28 and TRBJ1-5, with TRBD1 matching 10 bases. Trimming removed 0 bases from V and 5 bases from J; junction bases left unmatched: 4. Germline loops: CDR1 MDHEN, CDR2 SYDVKM. The CDR3 totals 16 residues. As DNA, the CDR3 is TGTGCCAGCAGTTTATGGGGGGGACAGGGGTATCAGCCCCAGCATTTT. Protein: CASSLWGGQGYQPQHF.

This rearrangement joins TRBV7-8 to TRBJ1-5; 7 bases are shared with TRBD1. V lost 5 bases to trimming and J lost 0 bases; unmatched junction nucleotides: 16. The CDR3 has 19 amino acids. The germline CDR1 and CDR2 sequences are SGHVS and FQNEAQ. The CDR3 here is CASSRGTAASRYSNQPQHF. Here the CDR3 DNA reads TGTGCCAGCAGCCGAGGGACAGCGGCTAGTCGCTATAGCAATCAGCCCCAGCATTTT.

The V and J genes are TRBV19 and TRBJ1-2; the D is unclear. Germline CDR1 LNHDA, CDR2 SQIVND (reference sequence). V lost 5 bases and J lost 2, with 12 bases in between. The CDR3 covers 14 residues. This CDR3 reads CASSEEGQNYGYTF. In nucleotides, the CDR3 is TGTGCCAGTAGTGAGGAGGGCCAGAACTATGGCTACACCTTC.

The genes are TRBV5-6 and TRBJ2-1, with D maybe TRBD2 (5 bases). Trimming cost V 4 bases and J 7 bases, with 15 bases left between them. Germline-derived CDR1 and CDR2 are SGHDT and YYEEEE. The CDR3 length is 14 residues. The chain's CDR3 is CASSAGAGVNEQFF. DNA of the CDR3: TGTGCCAGCAGCGCGGGTGCGGGCGTAAATGAGCAGTTCTTC.

The chain is built from TRBV5-1 and TRBJ1-2, with TRBD1 identical over 7 bases. Trimming cost V 5 bases and J 3 bases; bases outside gene matches: 4. This CDR3 comprises 13 residues. The germline gives CDR1 SGHRS, CDR2 YFSETQ. CDR3 DNA sequence: TGCGCCAGCAGTTCCACAGGGGACTATGGCTACACCTTC. Amino acids: CASSSTGDYGYTF.

V and J are TRBV7-9 and TRBJ2-5; tentatively, D is TRBD2 (6 bases). There are 13 residues in the CDR3. The V end lost 3 bases, the J end lost 5 bases, and 10 bases lay between the germline ends. Per germline, CDR1 SEHNR and CDR2 FQNEAQ (reference sequence). CDR3 residues: CASSFTGLETQYF. CDR3 nucleotide sequence: TGTGCCAGCAGCTTCACGGGACTGGAGACCCAGTACTTC.

The genes are TRBV2 and TRBJ1-3; D remains ambiguous. Germline V gives CDR1 SNHLY, CDR2 FYNNEI. Trimming shortened V by 8 bases and J by 2 bases, and 10 bases separated the two germline ends. The CDR3 has 13 residues. The CDR3: CASRSGTGNTIYF. CDR3 nucleotides: TGTGCCAGCCGCAGCGGCACTGGAAACACCATATATTTT.

The chain is built from TRBV28 and TRBJ1-4, with D maybe TRBD1 (6 bases). This CDR3 is built from 15 residues. Trimming left V 5 bases short and J 4 bases short, with 14 bases between. Germline assignment: CDR1 MDHEN and CDR2 SYDVKM. CDR3 sequence reads: CASSPPTGYNEKLFF. CDR3 sequence (DNA): TGTGCCAGCAGTCCCCCCACAGGGTATAATGAAAAACTGTTTTTT.

The rearrangement joins TRBV5-3 to TRBJ1-5; tentative D call: TRBD1 (6 bases). TRBV5-3 has ORF status, its function being uncertain. The V end was cut by 0 bases, the J end by 0 bases, with 16 bases between. The CDR3 runs 18 residues. CDR3 sequence reads: CARSLAGRGFHSNQPQHF. CDR3 sequence (DNA): TGTGCCAGAAGCTTGGCGGGCAGGGGCTTCCATAGCAATCAGCCCCAGCATTTT.

The chain combines TRBV4-1 with TRBJ2-7; 10 bases fit TRBD2. The ends lost 3 bases at V and 4 bases at J; junction bases unmatched: 15. Germline V gene data show CDR1 as MGHRA and CDR2 as YSYEKL. The CDR3 totals 18 residues. CDR3 coding DNA: TGCGCCAGCAGCCACCTAAACTTCATCGGGACTAGCGATTACGAGCAGTACTTC. This encodes CASSHLNFIGTSDYEQYF.

The genes are TRBV15 and TRBJ2-6, with a tentative D call TRBD2 (5 bases). From germline, CDR1 is LNHNV and CDR2 YYDKDF (reference sequence). This CDR3 has 18 amino acids. V was clipped by 0 bases and J by 0 bases, with 12 bases between them. The CDR3 loop is CATSRDRVGSSGANVLTF. DNA for the CDR3: TGTGCCACCAGCAGAGATCGGGTGGGGAGCTCTGGGGCCAACGTCCTGACTTTC.

This chain links TRBV7-9 with TRBJ2-2, with D maybe TRBD1 (7 bases). The CDR3 extends over 17 amino acids. Germline V gives CDR1 SEHNR, CDR2 FQNEAQ (reference sequence). V was shortened by 1 base and J by 1 base, with 13 bases between the two germline ends. The CDR3 DNA reads TGTGCCAGCAGCTTAGTATCAGGGGGGAAGAACACCGGGGAGCTGTTTTTT. It encodes CASSLVSGGKNTGELFF. Full variable domain (missing parts from reference TRBV7-9 and TRBJ2-2): DTGVSQNPRHKITKRGQNVTFRCDPISEHNRLYWYRQTLGQGPEFLTYFQNEAQLEKSRLLSDRFSAERPKGSFSTLEIQRTEQGDSAMYLCASSLVSGGKNTGELFFGEGSRLTVL.

This rearrangement joins TRBV27 to TRBJ1-5; a weak D match, TRBD1 (6 bases). In germline, CDR1 is MNHEY, CDR2 SMNVEV (reference sequence). CDR3 length: 15 residues. Trimming stripped 5 bases from V and 3 bases from J, with 14 bases between. The CDR3 DNA sequence: TGTGCCAGCAGTCTTCTCAGGGGCTTCAATCAGCCCCAGCATTTT. This encodes CASSLLRGFNQPQHF.

In its sample, this clone was seen once. This sequence joins TRBV6-1 and TRBJ1-5; no firm D call. Germline CDR1 and CDR2: MNHNS and SASEGT. There are 12 residues in the CDR3. V was shortened by 7 bases and J by 1 base, with 5 bases between the two germline ends. CDR3 region: CASNRSNQPQHF. CDR3 sequence (DNA): TGTGCCAGCAACCGGAGCAATCAGCCCCAGCATTTT.

The genes are TRBV14 and TRBJ2-7, with 7 positions matching TRBD2. The length of the CDR3 is 16 residues. Losses at the gene ends were 4 bases for V and 3 bases for J; bases not matched to a gene: 12. CDR1 is SGHDN, CDR2 FVKESK, per germline. The CDR3: CASSPVRGWEGYEQYF. CDR3 nucleotide sequence: TGTGCCAGCAGCCCGGTTCGAGGTTGGGAGGGCTACGAGCAGTACTTC.

This rearrangement joins TRBV19 to TRBJ2-4, with 11 positions matching TRBD2. V was pared by 7 bases and J by 0 bases, with 8 bases of the junction left unmatched. Germline CDR1 is LNHDA and CDR2 is SQIVND (reference sequence). The CDR3 is made up of 17 amino acids. CDR3 protein: CASTRSSGRIAKNIQYF. CDR3 DNA: TGTGCCAGTACGAGGTCTAGCGGGAGGATAGCCAAAAACATTCAGTACTTC.

This clone was observed once. The chain combines TRBV5-1 with TRBJ2-7, with 8 bases identical to TRBD2. This CDR3 is built from 14 residues. V was pared by 7 bases and J by 0 bases, with 6 bases of the junction left unmatched. In germline, CDR1 is SGHRS, CDR2 YFSETQ. In nucleotides, the CDR3 is TGCGCCAGCGGGTTGGCGGGGGGCTCCTACGAGCAGTACTTC. As protein: CASGLAGGSYEQYF.

The chain uses TRBV19 and TRBJ1-5; 11 bases fit TRBD1. Germline V lookup: CDR1 LNHDA, CDR2 SQIVND (reference sequence). The CDR3 has 15 amino acids. Trimming removed 8 bases from V and 4 bases from J; junction bases left unmatched: 7. CDR3 region: CASAGGTGGNQPQHF. CDR3 DNA sequence: TGTGCCAGTGCCGGGGGGACAGGGGGGAATCAGCCCCAGCATTTT.

V and J are TRBV28 and TRBJ2-1; TRBD1 agrees at 7 bases. CDR3 length: 13 amino acids. Germline values: CDR1 MDHEN, CDR2 SYDVKM. V lost 8 bases to trimming and J lost 5 bases; unmatched junction nucleotides: 6. For the CDR3, the DNA is TGTGCCAGCTCACGGGACAGACACAATGAGCAGTTCTTC. This sequence encodes CASSRDRHNEQFF.